What follows are 11 T cell receptor beta chains derived from one specimen sequenced in a study of tumor-infiltrating lymphocytes in oesophageal squamous cell carcinoma. MiXCR was run by TCRdb on the PCR reads, yielding one entry per CDR3 protein. The sample lists about 13,000 distinct CDR3 sequences, around 53% occurring once. The sequenced material came from blood. These receptors all stem from a female donor with esophageal squamous cell carcinoma.

This clonotype is categorized as medium-sized. This chain uses TRBV11-3 with TRBJ2-1, with 7 bases aligning to TRBD1. V lost 1 base and J lost 2; bases outside the gene matches: 2. The germline V gene has CDR1 SGHNT and CDR2 YENEEA. This CDR3 region has 15 residues. CDR3 in DNA: TGTGCCAGCAGCTTAGCCGGGACAGCCTACAATGAGCAGTTCTTC. It specifies CASSLAGTAYNEQFF. The whole variable domain, remainder taken from reference TRBV11-3 and TRBJ2-1, is EAGVVQSPRYKIIEKKQPVAFWCNPISGHNTLYWYLQNLGQGPELLIRYENEEAVDDSQLPKDRFSAERLKGVDSTLKIQPAELGDSAVYLCASSLAGTAYNEQFFGPGTRLTVL.

This clonotype was found a few times. This CDR3 is missing its conserved last phenylalanine or tryptophan, likely due to a read error. Because the CDR3's place on the DNA is in doubt, the DNA is left out and the CDR3 is given as listed by TCRdb. This sequence joins TRBV12-3 or TRBV12-4 and TRBJ2-5; TRBD1 is the table's D call and was not checked against the DNA. A total of 16 residues make up the CDR3, ends included. CDR3 protein: CASVPSRGAREQYFGA.

This clonotype was detected once. V is TRBV12-3 or TRBV12-4 and J is TRBJ1-5; D ambiguous. The CDR3 covers 13 residues. The V end was cut by 5 bases, the J end by 7 bases, with 12 bases between. In nucleotides, the CDR3 is TGTGCCAGCAGTACCGTACAAGCCCAGCCCCAGCATTTT. Its translation is CASSTVQAQPQHF.

The chain combines TRBV7-4 with TRBJ2-3; 8 nucleotides match TRBD2. This CDR3 spans 15 amino acids. The J segment lost 4 bases and the V segment lost 3 bases, leaving 6 bases of the junction unmatched. Germline CDR1 SGHVT, CDR2 SQSDAQ. The CDR3 loop reads CASSFLAGGADTQYF. The CDR3 coding sequence is TGTGCCAGCAGCTTTCTGGCGGGAGGAGCAGATACGCAGTATTTT.

Relative to its sample, this clonotype is large (0.1 to 1%). The V and J genes are TRBV7-2 and TRBJ1-4, with D possibly being TRBD1 (5 bases). Germline CDR1 SGHTA, CDR2 FQGNSA. V was clipped by 1 base and J by 12 bases, with 18 bases between them. The CDR3 has 15 amino acids. This CDR3 is CASSLVGGQTLELFF. The CDR3 DNA reads TGTGCCAGCAGCTTAGTTGGAGGACAAACTTTGGAACTGTTTTTT.

On this clonotype: A clone one base away is much larger, so this may be a read error. The V and J genes are TRBV28 and TRBJ2-1; 9 bases agree with TRBD1. There are 15 residues in the CDR3. CDR1 and CDR2 (germline): MDHEN, SYDVKM. Germline trimming cut 3 bases from V and 10 bases from J; bases unmatched to any gene: 10. CDR3 amino acids: CASSFSRDRAYEQFF. CDR3 sequence (DNA): TGTGCCAGCAGTTTCTCCCGGGACAGGGCCTACGAGCAGTTCTTC.

Of note for this clonotype: This is likely a read error, given that the CDR3 carries no conserved phenylalanine or tryptophan at its end. The limits of the CDR3 on the DNA are not certain, so only TCRdb's listed CDR3 is given. The rearrangement uses TRBV11-3 and TRBJ2-6; the table gives TRBD1 as D, unverified against the DNA. Germline V gene lookup returns CDR1 SGHNT and CDR2 YENEEA. 17 amino acids form the CDR3, both terminal residues included. CDR3 residues: CASSLANQGWETQYFGA.

Turning to this clonotype: In this CDR3 the conserved last residue, phenylalanine or tryptophan, is missing, so a read error is likely. The DNA is omitted, as the CDR3 cannot be located on it reliably, and the CDR3 follows TCRdb's listing. The J gene is TRBJ2-4, the V gene TRBV6-1; no DNA check was done on the table's D call, TRBD1. Germline CDR1 is MNHNS and CDR2 is SASEGT. The CDR3 is 19 residues long, counting both termini. The CDR3: CASSYPDRGDSPRPIRAVL.

The CDR3 DNA is TGTGCCAGCAGCTTAGCGGGGACTGGGGGTGACATTCAGTACTTC. It is translated as CASSLAGTGGDIQYF. The chain joins TRBV7-2 to TRBJ1-2, with D possibly TRBD2 on 6 matching bases. The J call may be incorrect, as the DNA end agrees better with TRBJ2-4. Germline CDR1 and CDR2: SGHTA and FQGNSA. This CDR3 has 15 residues.

This clonotype was recorded a few times. The chain employs TRBV24-1 and TRBJ2-3; possibly TRBD2 for D (5 bases). Germline values: CDR1 KGHDR, CDR2 SFDVKD. Trimming stripped 0 bases from V and 0 bases from J, with 9 bases between. The CDR3 contains 16 residues. CDR3 amino acids: CATSDLVGVSTDTQYF. DNA for the CDR3: TGTGCCACCAGTGATTTGGTCGGGGTTAGCACAGATACGCAGTATTTT.

The gene calls are TRBV7-8 and TRBJ2-6, with TRBD1 matching 10 bases. TRBJ2-7 explains the end of the DNA better; the J call may be wrong. The CDR3 has 15 amino acids. Germline-derived CDR1 and CDR2 are SGHVS and FQNEAQ. The CDR3 DNA follows: TGTGCCAGCAGCCAACTCGGGGACAGGGGTTACGAGCAGTACTTC. The encoded protein is CASSQLGDRGYEQYF.